This T cell receptor (beta chain) comes out of a study of identifying expanded T cells in peripheral blood. Study-wide findings and caveats: Across healthy donors, higher total template counts meant significantly greater roughly 2-week count variance. Differentially abundant clones: 0.95 to 1.5 between replicates, 16.4 at approximately 13 days, 18 to 20 at four.

Libraries were prepared by immunoSEQ multiplex PCR; TCRdb keeps only in-frame clonotypes and omits some of them. The data hold about 52,000 clones, with about 80% observed a single time. This CDR3 has 17 residues. Between the trimmed V and J ends, which lost 0 bases and 2 bases, there was a span of 14 bases. Germline CDR1 and CDR2: LNHNV and YYDKDF (reference sequence). Of note for this clone: Its antigen is unknown.

During the collection period, no donor immune events like infections were recorded. The genes are TRBV15 and TRBJ1-3, with D possibly TRBD1 on 6 matching bases. The sequence came from a person aged 18 to 75 in good health. Sequenced: blood. This chain's CDR3 is CATSREGGQAAGNTIYF. The CDR3 DNA is TGTGCCACCAGCAGAGAGGGGGGGCAGGCCGCTGGAAACACCATATATTTT.